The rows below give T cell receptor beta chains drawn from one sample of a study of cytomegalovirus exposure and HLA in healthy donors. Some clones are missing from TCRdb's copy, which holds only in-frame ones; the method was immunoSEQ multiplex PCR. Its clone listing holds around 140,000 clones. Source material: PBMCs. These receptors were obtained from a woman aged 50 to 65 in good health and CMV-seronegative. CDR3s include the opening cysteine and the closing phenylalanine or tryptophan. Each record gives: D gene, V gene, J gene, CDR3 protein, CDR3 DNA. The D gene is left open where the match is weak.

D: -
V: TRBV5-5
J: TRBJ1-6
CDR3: CASSFRDTNSPLHF
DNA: TGTGCCAGCAGCTTCCGGGACACCAATTCACCCCTCCACTTT

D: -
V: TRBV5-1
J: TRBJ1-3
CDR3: CASSARSTSGGNTIYF
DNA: TGCGCCAGCAGCGCCCGAAGTACTTCGGGAGGAAACACCATATATTTT

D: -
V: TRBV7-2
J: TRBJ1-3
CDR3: CASSPHPGGSGNTIYF
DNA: TGTGCCAGCAGCCCCCATCCGGGGGGCTCTGGAAACACCATATATTTT

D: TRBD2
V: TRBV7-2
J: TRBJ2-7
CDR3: CASSLVGGTGAYEQYF
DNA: TGTGCCAGCAGCTTAGTGGGGGGGACCGGAGCCTACGAGCAGTACTTC

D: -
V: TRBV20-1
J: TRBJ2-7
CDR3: CSARRDYEQYF
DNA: TGCAGTGCTAGGAGGGACTACGAGCAGTACTTC

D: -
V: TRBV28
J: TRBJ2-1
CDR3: CASSEAGSYNEQFF
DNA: TGTGCCAGCAGTGAAGCGGGCTCCTACAATGAGCAGTTCTTC

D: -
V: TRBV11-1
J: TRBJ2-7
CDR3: CASSLESGAVTYEQYF
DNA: TGTGCCAGCAGCTTAGAAAGTGGGGCTGTTACCTACGAGCAGTACTTC

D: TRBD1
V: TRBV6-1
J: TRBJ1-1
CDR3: CATEGQGIGLAFF
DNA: TGTGCCACCGAAGGACAGGGGATCGGTTTGGCTTTCTTT

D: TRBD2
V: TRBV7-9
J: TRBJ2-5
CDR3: CASSPGGTIVETQYF
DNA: TGTGCCAGCAGCCCAGGAGGGACTATCGTAGAGACCCAGTACTTC

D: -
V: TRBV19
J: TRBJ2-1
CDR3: CASSTTGSNEQFF
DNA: TGTGCCAGTAGTACTACAGGGAGCAATGAGCAGTTCTTC

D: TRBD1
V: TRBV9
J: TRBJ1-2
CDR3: CASSATGNNYGYTF
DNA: TGTGCCAGCAGCGCGACAGGGAATAACTATGGCTACACCTTC